These 18 T cell receptor beta chains originate from one sample sequenced in a study of T-cell memory formation after mild COVID-19. TCRdb fed the 5' RACE reads into MiXCR, producing one record per CDR3 protein. This table has approximately 570,000 distinct CDR3 sequences, about a sixth appearing once. Sequenced: PBMCs or a T cell subset sorted from them (not recorded which). All receptors derive from an adult woman who had mild COVID-19 (a few samples of this study predate the infection). Cell type and time point are not known.

The chain couples TRBV5-1 to TRBJ2-1, with D perhaps TRBD1 (5 bases). Trimming took off 0 bases at V and 7 bases at J, with 11 bases between the two ends. CDR1 is SGHRS and CDR2 is YFSETQ in the germline V gene. The CDR3 has 14 residues. The CDR3 loop reads CASSLGGGENEQFF. The CDR3 coding sequence is TGCGCCAGCAGCTTGGGGGGCGGAGAGAATGAGCAGTTCTTC.

V usage is TRBV5-4 and J usage is TRBJ2-3, with 8 bases that match TRBD1. CDR1 is SGHNT, CDR2 YYREEE, per germline (reference sequence). The J segment lost 4 bases and the V segment lost 5 bases, leaving 9 bases of the junction unmatched. The CDR3 runs to 15 residues. The CDR3: CASSPRQGTADTQYF. CDR3 in DNA: TGTGCCAGCAGTCCTCGACAGGGGACGGCAGATACGCAGTATTTT.

This clonotype has a handful of counts. The chain is built from TRBV6-2 or TRBV6-3 and TRBJ2-5; no definite D call. Germline CDR1 and CDR2: MNHEY and SVGEGT. V lost 0 bases, J lost 6 bases, and 5 bases lay in between. The CDR3 is made up of 12 amino acids. CDR3 region: CASSYSRKTQYF. CDR3 in DNA: TGTGCCAGCAGTTACTCGCGGAAGACCCAGTACTTC.

This clonotype was seen more than once but under ten times. V is TRBV7-3 and J is TRBJ1-1; tentative D call: TRBD1 (5 bases). There are 14 residues in the CDR3. Germline V gene data show CDR1 as SGHTA and CDR2 as FQGTGA. V was cut by 1 base and J by 4 bases, with 10 bases left in between. CDR3 coding DNA: TGTGCCAGCAGCTTAAGGGGCGAGGGCACTGAAGCTTTCTTT. Protein sequence: CASSLRGEGTEAFF.

This clonotype was picked up a small number of times. CDR3 sequence reads: CASSPGVTSQETQYF. The CDR3 DNA follows: TGCGCCAGCAGCCCCGGGGTGACGTCCCAAGAGACCCAGTACTTC. The chain employs TRBV5-1 and TRBJ2-5; a weak D match, TRBD2 (5 bases). Germline-derived CDR1 and CDR2 are SGHRS and YFSETQ. Trimming took 4 bases from V and 1 from J, leaving 14 bases between them. CDR3 size: 15 residues.

V is TRBV7-2 and J is TRBJ2-7; D possibly uses TRBD1 or TRBD2 (5 bases each). V gave up 2 bases and J gave up 4 bases, with 15 bases separating them. This CDR3 contains 15 residues. The germline gives CDR1 SGHTA, CDR2 FQGNSA. CDR3 in amino acids: CASSLRPPRGYEQYF. Here the CDR3 DNA reads TGTGCCAGCAGCTTACGGCCCCCGAGGGGATACGAGCAGTACTTC.

The chain links TRBV7-8 to TRBJ1-6; 8 positions match TRBD1. This CDR3 region has 15 residues. V lost 5 bases and J lost 6; bases outside the gene matches: 6. Germline-derived CDR1 and CDR2 are SGHVS and FQNEAQ. This CDR3 is CASSGGTGSNSPLHF. The CDR3, as DNA: TGTGCCAGCAGCGGCGGGACAGGAAGTAATTCACCCCTCCACTTT.

This clonotype was detected a few times. CDR3 sequence (DNA): TGTGCCAGCAGCAAGGGACTAGCGGGGGGGCGAGATACGCAGTATTTT. Its translation: CASSKGLAGGRDTQYF. The gene calls are TRBV7-2 and TRBJ2-3; 16 nucleotides match TRBD2. Germline V CDR1 and CDR2: SGHTA, FQGNSA. This CDR3 contains 16 residues. Unmatched junction bases numbered 4, after V lost 5 bases and J lost 5 bases.

This chain uses TRBV5-1 with TRBJ2-7, with 13 bases identical to TRBD2. The germline gives CDR1 SGHRS, CDR2 YFSETQ. This CDR3 contains 17 residues. The V segment lost 3 bases and the J segment 5 bases; nucleotides outside the gene matches: 11. CDR3 in amino acids: CASSYGTSGDLWDEQYF. As DNA, the CDR3 is TGCGCCAGCAGCTACGGGACTAGCGGGGACCTCTGGGACGAGCAGTACTTC. The full variable domain, rest sourced from reference TRBV5-1 and TRBJ2-7, is KAGVTQTPRYLIKTRGQQVTLSCSPISGHRSVSWYQQTPGQGLQFLFEYFSETQRNKGNFPGRFSGRQFSNSRSEMNVSTLELGDSALYLCASSYGTSGDLWDEQYFGPGTRLTVT.

This clonotype showed up just a few times. The CDR3 region has the DNA TGTGCCAGCAGCCTAAGCGCCAGCGGGGGAAGGGAGCAGTACTTC. It translates to CASSLSASGGREQYF. V is TRBV7-2 and J is TRBJ2-7, with 8 bases lining up with TRBD2. The CDR3 has 15 amino acids. J gave up 7 bases and V 5 bases, and 13 bases lay outside the gene matches. Germline V gene lookup returns CDR1 SGHTA and CDR2 FQGNSA.

The sample holds a few counts of this clonotype. The chain carries TRBV12-3 or TRBV12-4 and TRBJ1-3, with D possibly TRBD1 on 5 matching bases. Trimming cost V 6 bases and J 4 bases, with 19 bases left between them. The CDR3 is 16 amino acids. The CDR3 bases are TGTGCCAGCAGCCCGGAGGGGAGGGCCTCGGGAAACACCATATATTTT. It translates to CASSPEGRASGNTIYF.

This clonotype has at least ten counts. The genes are TRBV4-2 and TRBJ2-5; 7 nucleotides match TRBD1. V was pared by 5 bases and J by 2 bases, with 8 bases of the junction left unmatched. CDR1 is LGHNA, CDR2 YNFKEQ, per germline. The CDR3 length is 15 residues. The CDR3 bases are TGTGCCAGCAGCTTGACAGGGACCCATCAAGAGACCCAGTACTTC. This gives the protein CASSLTGTHQETQYF.

This chain links TRBV7-9 with TRBJ2-7, with D possibly matching TRBD1 (5 bases). The CDR3 is 14 amino acids. In germline, CDR1 is SEHNR, CDR2 FQNEAQ (reference sequence). Trimming shortened V by 5 bases and J by 6 bases, and 17 bases separated the two germline ends. The CDR3 is CASSPAPGWGEQYF. The CDR3 DNA follows: TGTGCCAGCAGCCCCGCGCCAGGGTGGGGCGAGCAGTACTTC.

The V gene is TRBV18, the J gene TRBJ2-2; no clear D gene. The CDR3 has 14 amino acids. Trimming shortened V by 2 bases and J by 2 bases, and 6 bases separated the two germline ends. CDR1 is KGHSH, CDR2 LQKENI, per germline. In DNA, the CDR3 is TGTGCCAGCTCACCAACAGCAAACACCGGGGAGCTGTTTTTT. This sequence encodes CASSPTANTGELFF.

The rearrangement uses TRBV4-1 and TRBJ1-4, with D perhaps matching TRBD1 (5 bases). The V end was cut by 4 bases, the J end by 3 bases, with 21 bases between. CDR3 length equals 18 residues. Per germline, CDR1 MGHRA and CDR2 YSYEKL. CDR3 DNA sequence: TGCGCCAGCAGCCGTACGGCCCACAGGACGGGGGCTAATGAAAAACTGTTTTTT. Its translation is CASSRTAHRTGANEKLFF.

This chain links TRBV5-1 with TRBJ2-1, with 8 bases aligning to TRBD2. Germline lookup yields CDR1 SGHRS and CDR2 YFSETQ. V shed 1 base and J 8 bases; nucleotides not matched to a gene: 5. The CDR3 covers 14 residues. The DNA of the CDR3 is TGCGCCAGCAGCTTGAAAGCGGGAGAAGATGAGCAGTTCTTC. This translates into CASSLKAGEDEQFF.

This clonotype has a handful of counts. The chain is built from TRBV20-1 and TRBJ2-7, with 10 bases aligning to TRBD2. There are 13 residues in the CDR3. Trimming removed 7 bases from V and 2 bases from J; junction bases left unmatched: 5. Germline V gene lookup returns CDR1 DFQATT and CDR2 SNEGSKA (reference sequence). The CDR3 sequence is CSGRLAGTYEQYF. CDR3 nucleotide sequence: TGCAGTGGCCGACTAGCGGGTACCTACGAGCAGTACTTC.

This chain connects TRBV13 to TRBJ2-2; 7 bases align to TRBD2. CDR3 length: 16 residues. V lost 5 bases to trimming and J lost 1 base; unmatched junction nucleotides: 7. Germline V CDR1 and CDR2: PRHDT, FYEKMQ (reference sequence). CDR3 nucleotide sequence: TGTGCCAGCAGCGGCCGGGCTAGCGGGAACACCGGGGAGCTGTTTTTT. The encoded protein is CASSGRASGNTGELFF.